A single TCR beta chain is shown here with its context. Enrolled during active infection, Seattle patients were then followed longitudinally. In the original workflow: The assay estimated nucleated cells by amplifying reference gene primers. The assay was immunoSEQ multiplex PCR, and TCRdb's table has in-frame clones only and misses some. V and J calls and clone size are given by that table; D and trimming were obtained from the DNA. This sample has around 290,000 clones; roughly 90% occur once, and the top ten carry 2.2%. These data are taken from a study of blood T cell repertoires in COVID-19. Study as a whole: T cells, B-cell-depleted T cells, or PBMCs provided the cDNA or gDNA that served as material.

The V gene's germline CDR1 is LGHDT and CDR2 YNNKEL (reference sequence). The ends lost 4 bases at V and 4 bases at J; junction bases unmatched: 4. The CDR3 loop spans 16 amino acids. Sequencing was done on a sample of peripheral blood. This receptor was obtained from a woman aged 25 to 39 with COVID-19, enrolled during active disease. The gene calls are TRBV3-1 (or the pseudogene TRBV3-2) and TRBJ2-1; 13 bases are shared with TRBD2. The CDR3 reads CASSRLGLAGYNEQFF. For the CDR3, the DNA is TGTGCCAGCAGCCGACTGGGACTAGCGGGATACAATGAGCAGTTCTTC.